The sequence of this TCR beta chain was determined in a study of blood T cells in healthy people across ages. J gave up 0 bases and V 1 base, and 6 bases lay outside the gene matches. This CDR3 is built from 18 residues. Using a J-beta primer mix together with a sample-barcoded 5' primer, a second PCR was run for roughly 6 to 12 cycles. TCRdb analysed the 5' RACE reads with MiXCR anew, one entry per CDR3 protein. The sample holds about 1,500,000 distinct CDR3 sequences; approximately 42% are singletons and the top ten take 7.9%. The sample taken for sequencing was blood. The chain recombines TRBV12-3 or TRBV12-4 with TRBJ2-1, with 10 bases that match TRBD2. The receptor was isolated from a woman aged 18-29 years in good health. The CDR3 loop is CASSLGRLAGSSYNEQFF. The CDR3, as DNA: TGTGCCAGCAGTTTAGGGCGACTAGCGGGTAGCTCCTACAATGAGCAGTTCTTC.